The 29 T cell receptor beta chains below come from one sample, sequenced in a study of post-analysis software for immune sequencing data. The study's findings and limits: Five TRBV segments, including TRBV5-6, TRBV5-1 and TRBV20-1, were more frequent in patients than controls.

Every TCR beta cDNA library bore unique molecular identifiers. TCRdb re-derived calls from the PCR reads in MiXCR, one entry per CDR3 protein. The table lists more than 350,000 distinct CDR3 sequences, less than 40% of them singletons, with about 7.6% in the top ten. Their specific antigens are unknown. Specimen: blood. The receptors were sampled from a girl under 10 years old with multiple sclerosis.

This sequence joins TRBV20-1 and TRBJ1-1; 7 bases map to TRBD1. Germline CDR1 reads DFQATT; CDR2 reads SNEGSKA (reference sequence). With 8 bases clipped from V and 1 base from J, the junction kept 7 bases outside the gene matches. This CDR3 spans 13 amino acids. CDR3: CSQLGTENTEAFF. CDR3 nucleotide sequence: TGCAGTCAGCTCGGGACAGAGAACACTGAAGCTTTCTTT.

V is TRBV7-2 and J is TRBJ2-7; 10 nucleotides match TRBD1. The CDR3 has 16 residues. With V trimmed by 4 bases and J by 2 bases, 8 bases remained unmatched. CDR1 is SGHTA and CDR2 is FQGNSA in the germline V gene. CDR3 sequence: CASSSAGTGATYEQYF. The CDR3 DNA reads TGTGCCAGCAGCTCAGCCGGGACAGGGGCGACCTACGAGCAGTACTTC.

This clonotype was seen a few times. The CDR3: CASGASRATEAFF. CDR3 DNA: TGTGCCAGCGGGGCTTCTCGAGCAACTGAAGCTTTCTTT. This chain joins TRBV28 and TRBJ1-1, with D perhaps TRBD1 (5 bases). V lost 8 bases and J 5 bases, leaving 15 bases between the germline ends. Germline CDR1 is MDHEN and CDR2 is SYDVKM. The CDR3 is 13 amino acids.

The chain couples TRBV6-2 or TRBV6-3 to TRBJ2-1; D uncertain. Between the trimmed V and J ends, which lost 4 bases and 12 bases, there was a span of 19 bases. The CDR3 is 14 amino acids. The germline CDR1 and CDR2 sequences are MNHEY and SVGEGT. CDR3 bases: TGTGCCAGCAGTTCCACCCTCTTTAGTTTACGGCAGTTCTTC. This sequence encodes CASSSTLFSLRQFF.

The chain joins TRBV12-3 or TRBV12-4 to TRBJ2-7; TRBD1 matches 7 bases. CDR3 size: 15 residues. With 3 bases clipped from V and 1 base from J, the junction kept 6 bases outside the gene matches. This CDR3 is CASSFSGQLSYEQYF. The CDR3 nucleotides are TGTGCCAGCAGTTTCTCGGGACAGTTGTCCTACGAGCAGTACTTC.

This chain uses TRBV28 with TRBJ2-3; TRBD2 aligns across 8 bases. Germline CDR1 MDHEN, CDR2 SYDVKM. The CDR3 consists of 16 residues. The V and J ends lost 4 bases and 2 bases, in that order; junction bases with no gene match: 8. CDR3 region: CASSSPGLGVTDTQYF. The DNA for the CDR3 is TGTGCCAGCAGTTCTCCGGGACTAGGGGTCACAGATACGCAGTATTTT.

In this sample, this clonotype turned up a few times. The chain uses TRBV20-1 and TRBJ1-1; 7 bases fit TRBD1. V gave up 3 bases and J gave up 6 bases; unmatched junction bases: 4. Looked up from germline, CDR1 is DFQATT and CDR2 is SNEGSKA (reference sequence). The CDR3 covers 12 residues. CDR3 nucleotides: TGCAGTGCTAGCAGGACAGGACCTGAAGCTTTCTTT. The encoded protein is CSASRTGPEAFF.

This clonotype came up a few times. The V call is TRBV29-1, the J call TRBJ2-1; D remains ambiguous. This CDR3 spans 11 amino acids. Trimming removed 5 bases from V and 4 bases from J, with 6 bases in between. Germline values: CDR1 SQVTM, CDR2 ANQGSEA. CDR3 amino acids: CSVTGYNEQFF. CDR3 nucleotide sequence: TGCAGCGTTACTGGGTACAATGAGCAGTTCTTC.

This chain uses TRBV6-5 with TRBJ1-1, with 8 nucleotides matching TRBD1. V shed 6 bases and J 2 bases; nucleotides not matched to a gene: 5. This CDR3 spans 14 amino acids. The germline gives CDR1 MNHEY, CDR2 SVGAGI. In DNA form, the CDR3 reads TGTGCCAGCAGGGTGGACAGGGCCAACACTGAAGCTTTCTTT. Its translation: CASRVDRANTEAFF.

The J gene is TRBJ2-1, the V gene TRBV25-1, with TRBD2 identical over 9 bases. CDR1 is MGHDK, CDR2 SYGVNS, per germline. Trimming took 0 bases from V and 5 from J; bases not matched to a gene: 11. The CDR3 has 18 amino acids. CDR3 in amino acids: CASSEYLKAGGVDNEQFF. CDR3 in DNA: TGTGCCAGCAGTGAATACCTTAAGGCGGGGGGGGTTGACAATGAGCAGTTCTTC.

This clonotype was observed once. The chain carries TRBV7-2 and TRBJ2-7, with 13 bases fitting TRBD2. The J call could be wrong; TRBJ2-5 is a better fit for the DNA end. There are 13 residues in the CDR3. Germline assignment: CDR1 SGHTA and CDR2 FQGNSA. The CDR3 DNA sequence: TGTGCCACCGGACTAGCGGGAGCAGAGACCCAGTACTTC. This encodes CATGLAGAETQYF.

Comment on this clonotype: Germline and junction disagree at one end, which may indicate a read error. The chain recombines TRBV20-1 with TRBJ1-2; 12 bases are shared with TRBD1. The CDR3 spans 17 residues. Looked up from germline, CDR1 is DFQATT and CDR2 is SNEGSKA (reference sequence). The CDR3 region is CSARQGTGGLGSYGYIF. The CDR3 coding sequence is TGCAGTGCTAGACAGGGGACAGGGGGCTTAGGTAGCTATGGCTACATCTTC.

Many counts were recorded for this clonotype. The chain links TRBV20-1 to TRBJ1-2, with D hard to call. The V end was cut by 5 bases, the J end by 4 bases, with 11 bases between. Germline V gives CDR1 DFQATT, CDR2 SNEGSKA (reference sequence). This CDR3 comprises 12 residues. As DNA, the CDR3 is TGCAGTGCTGTGACGCAGCTCTATGGCTACACCTTC. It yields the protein CSAVTQLYGYTF.

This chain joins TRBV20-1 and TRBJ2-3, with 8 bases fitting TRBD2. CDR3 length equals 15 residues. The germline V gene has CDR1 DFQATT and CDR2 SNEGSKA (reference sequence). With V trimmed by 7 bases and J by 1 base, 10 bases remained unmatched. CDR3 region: CSGELADAGTDTQYF. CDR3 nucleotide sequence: TGCAGTGGAGAACTAGCGGATGCTGGCACAGATACGCAGTATTTT.

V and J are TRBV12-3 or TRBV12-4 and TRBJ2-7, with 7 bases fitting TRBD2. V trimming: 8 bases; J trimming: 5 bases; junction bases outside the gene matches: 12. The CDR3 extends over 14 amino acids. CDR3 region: CASLTSDSRDEQYF. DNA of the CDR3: TGTGCCAGCCTAACTAGCGACTCGAGGGACGAGCAGTACTTC.

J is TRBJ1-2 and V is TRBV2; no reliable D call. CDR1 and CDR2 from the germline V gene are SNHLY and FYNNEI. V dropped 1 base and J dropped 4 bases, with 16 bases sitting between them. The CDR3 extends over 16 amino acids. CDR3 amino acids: CASSEVSPVPSYGYTF. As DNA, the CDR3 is TGTGCCAGCAGTGAAGTGTCTCCAGTACCGAGCTATGGCTACACCTTC.

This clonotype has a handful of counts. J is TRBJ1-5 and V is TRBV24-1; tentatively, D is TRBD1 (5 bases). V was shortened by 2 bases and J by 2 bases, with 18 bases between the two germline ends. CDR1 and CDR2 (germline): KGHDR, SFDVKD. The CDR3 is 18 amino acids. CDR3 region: CATSDSSLGGIGNQPQHF. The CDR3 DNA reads TGTGCCACCAGTGATTCCTCCTTGGGGGGAATAGGCAATCAGCCCCAGCATTTT.

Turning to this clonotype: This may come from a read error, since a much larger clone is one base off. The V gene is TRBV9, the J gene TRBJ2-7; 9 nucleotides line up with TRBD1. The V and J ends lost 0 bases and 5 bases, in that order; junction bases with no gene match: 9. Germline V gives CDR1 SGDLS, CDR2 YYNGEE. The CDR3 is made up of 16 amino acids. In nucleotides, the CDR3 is TGTGCCAGCAGCGTAGTACCGGACAGGGGTAGACACGAGCAGTACTTC. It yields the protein CASSVVPDRGRHEQYF.

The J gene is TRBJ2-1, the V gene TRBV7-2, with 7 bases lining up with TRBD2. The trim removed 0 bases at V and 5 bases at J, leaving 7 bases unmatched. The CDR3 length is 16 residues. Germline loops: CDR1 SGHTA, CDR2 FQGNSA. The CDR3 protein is CASSLAWRRGDNEQFF. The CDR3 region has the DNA TGTGCCAGCAGCTTAGCGTGGCGTCGGGGGGACAATGAGCAGTTCTTC.

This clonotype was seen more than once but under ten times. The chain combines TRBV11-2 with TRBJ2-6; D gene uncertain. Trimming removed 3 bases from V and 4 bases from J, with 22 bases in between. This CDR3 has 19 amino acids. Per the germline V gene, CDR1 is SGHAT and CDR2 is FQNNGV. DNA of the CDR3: TGTGCCAGCAGCTTTGGGCGTCTTGGCAGACCAACCGGGGCCAACGTCCTGACTTTC. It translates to CASSFGRLGRPTGANVLTF.

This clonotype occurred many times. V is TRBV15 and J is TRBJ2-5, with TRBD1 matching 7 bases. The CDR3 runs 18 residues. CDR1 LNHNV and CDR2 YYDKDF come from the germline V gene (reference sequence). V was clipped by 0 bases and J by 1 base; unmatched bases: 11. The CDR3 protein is CATSRDPDRWKLQETQYF. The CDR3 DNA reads TGTGCCACCAGCAGAGATCCGGACAGGTGGAAACTCCAAGAGACCCAGTACTTC.

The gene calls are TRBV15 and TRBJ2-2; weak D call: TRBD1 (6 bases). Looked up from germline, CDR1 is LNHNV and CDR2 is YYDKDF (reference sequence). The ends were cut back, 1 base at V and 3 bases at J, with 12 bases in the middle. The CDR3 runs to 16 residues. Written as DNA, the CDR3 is TGTGCCACCAGCAGAGTAGACTACAGGGACACCGGGGAGCTGTTTTTT. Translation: CATSRVDYRDTGELFF. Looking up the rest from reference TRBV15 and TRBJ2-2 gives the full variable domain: DAMVIQNPRYQVTQFGKPVTLSCSQTLNHNVMYWYQQKSSQAPKLLFHYYDKDFNNEADTPDNFQSRRPNTSFCFLDIRSPGLGDTAMYLCATSRVDYRDTGELFFGEGSRLTVL.

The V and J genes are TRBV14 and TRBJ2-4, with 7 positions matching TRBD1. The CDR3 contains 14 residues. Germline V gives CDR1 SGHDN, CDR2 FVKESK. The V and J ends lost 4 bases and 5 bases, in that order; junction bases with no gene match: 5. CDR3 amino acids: CASSLRGRENIQYF. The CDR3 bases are TGTGCCAGCAGCCTGAGGGGGCGCGAAAACATTCAGTACTTC.

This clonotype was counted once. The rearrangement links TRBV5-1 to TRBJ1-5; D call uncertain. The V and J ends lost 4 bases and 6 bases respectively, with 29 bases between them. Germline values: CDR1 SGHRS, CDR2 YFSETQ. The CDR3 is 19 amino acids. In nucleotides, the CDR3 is TGCGCCAGCAGCACCCTGTGGGTGGAGGGCGTCATAGGAGGTCAGCCCCAGCATTTT. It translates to CASSTLWVEGVIGGQPQHF.

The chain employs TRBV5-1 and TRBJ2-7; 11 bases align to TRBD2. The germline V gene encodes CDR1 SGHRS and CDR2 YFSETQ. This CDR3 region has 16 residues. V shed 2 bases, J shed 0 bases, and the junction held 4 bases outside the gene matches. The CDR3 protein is CASSFEGLAVSYEQYF. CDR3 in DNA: TGCGCCAGCAGCTTCGAGGGACTAGCGGTCTCCTACGAGCAGTACTTC.

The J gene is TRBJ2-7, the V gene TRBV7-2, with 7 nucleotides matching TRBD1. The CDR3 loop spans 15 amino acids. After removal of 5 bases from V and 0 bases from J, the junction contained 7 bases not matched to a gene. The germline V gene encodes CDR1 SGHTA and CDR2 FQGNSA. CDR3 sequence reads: CASSTTGDSSYEQYF. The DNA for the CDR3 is TGTGCCAGCAGCACTACAGGGGACAGCTCCTACGAGCAGTACTTC.

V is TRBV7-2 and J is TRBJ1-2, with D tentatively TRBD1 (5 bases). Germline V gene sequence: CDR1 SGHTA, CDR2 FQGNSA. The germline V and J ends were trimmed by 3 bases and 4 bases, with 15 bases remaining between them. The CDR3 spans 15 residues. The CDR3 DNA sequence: TGTGCCAGCAGCTTGGCCACGGGGGTCAGCTATGGCTACACCTTC. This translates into CASSLATGVSYGYTF.

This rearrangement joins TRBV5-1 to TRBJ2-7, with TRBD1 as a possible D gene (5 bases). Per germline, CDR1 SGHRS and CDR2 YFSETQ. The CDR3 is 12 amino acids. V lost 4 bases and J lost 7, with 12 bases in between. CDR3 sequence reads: CASSVQGWEQYF. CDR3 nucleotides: TGCGCCAGCAGCGTGCAGGGTTGGGAGCAGTACTTC.

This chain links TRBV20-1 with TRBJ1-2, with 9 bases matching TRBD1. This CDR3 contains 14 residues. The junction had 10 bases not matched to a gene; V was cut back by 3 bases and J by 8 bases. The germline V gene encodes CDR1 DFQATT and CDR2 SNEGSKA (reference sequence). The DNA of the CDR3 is TGCAGTGCTAGCGGTGGACAGGGGATAAGAGGCTACACCTTC. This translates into CSASGGQGIRGYTF.